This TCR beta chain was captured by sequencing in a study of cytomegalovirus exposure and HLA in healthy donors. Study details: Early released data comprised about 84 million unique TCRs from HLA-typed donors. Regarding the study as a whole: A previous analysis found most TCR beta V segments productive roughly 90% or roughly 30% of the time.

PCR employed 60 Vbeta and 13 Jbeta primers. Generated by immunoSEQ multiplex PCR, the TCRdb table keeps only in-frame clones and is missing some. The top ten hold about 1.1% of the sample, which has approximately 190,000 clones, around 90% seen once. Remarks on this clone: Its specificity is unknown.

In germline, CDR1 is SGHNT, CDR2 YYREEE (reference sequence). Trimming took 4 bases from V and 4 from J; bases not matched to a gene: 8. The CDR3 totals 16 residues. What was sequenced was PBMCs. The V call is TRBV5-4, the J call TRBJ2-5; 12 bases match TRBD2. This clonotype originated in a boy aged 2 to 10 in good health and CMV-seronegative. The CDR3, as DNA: TGTGCCAGCAGCCCGACTAGCGGGGGCACAGGAGAGACCCAGTACTTC. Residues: CASSPTSGGTGETQYF.